This T cell receptor (beta chain) was captured by sequencing in a study of OX40 agonist ivuxolimab in advanced cancers. Profiled with immunoSEQ multiplex PCR; TCRdb holds only in-frame clones, not every one. Of more than 75,000 clones listed, approximately 85% are singletons. This specimen was CD4+ or CD8+ T cells sorted from blood, taken in a trial of the OX40 agonist ivuxolimab. This TCR derives from an adult with an advanced solid tumor such as melanoma, head and neck, liver or kidney cancer.

CDR3 nucleotides: TGTGCCAGCAGCTTTAGGGGGAGCTCCTACAATGAGCAGTTCTTC. Its protein product is CASSFRGSSYNEQFF. This chain uses TRBV5-6 with TRBJ2-1; perhaps TRBD1 as D (6 bases). This CDR3 contains 15 residues. Trimming removed 2 bases at V and 0 bases at J, with 9 bases between. From germline, CDR1 is SGHDT and CDR2 YYEEEE. The full variable domain, rest sourced from reference TRBV5-6 and TRBJ2-1, is DAGVTQSPTHLIKTRGQQVTLRCSPKSGHDTVSWYQQALGQGPQFIFQYYEEEERQRGNFPDRFSGHQFPNYSSELNVNALLLGDSALYLCASSFRGSSYNEQFFGPGTRLTVL.